This section outlines one TCR beta chain sequence together with its context. The antigen is unknown. Produced via immunoSEQ multiplex PCR; TCRdb's table is partial and in-frame only. Among some 79,000 clones listed, 90% to 95% were seen once. This entry belongs to a study of cytomegalovirus exposure and HLA in healthy donors. Whole-study context: Per a later analysis, the approximately 690 first-cohort and 110 or so validation repertoires shared one platform.

Study conclusions and caveats: Cytomegalovirus status was reportedly diagnosed by the classifier with high specificity and sensitivity. There were three CMV-associated chains whose specificity for CMV antigens was confirmed in vitro. The study designated over 150 TCR beta chains cytomegalovirus-associated.

The CDR3 has 13 residues. Germline CDR1 reads SQVTM; CDR2 reads ANQGSEA. This receptor was identified in a woman between 18 and 29 years old in good health and CMV-seropositive. Sequencing was done on a sample of PBMCs. V gene TRBV29-1 combines with J gene TRBJ1-4, with TRBD1 matching 8 bases. Written as DNA, the CDR3 is TGCACCGCGCAGGGGGCGAAAAATGAAAAACTGTTTTTT. It is translated as CTAQGAKNEKLFF.